A selection of T cell receptor beta chains follows, all from one sample in a study of shared clonotypes between healthy human individuals. Clones were read by immunoSEQ multiplex PCR, and TCRdb kept only the in-frame ones, dropping some. The data contain about 2 million clones, 85% to 95% of them singletons. Sequencing used naive CD4+ T cells sorted from blood. The receptor set was obtained from a young man in good health. Both conserved end residues are part of each CDR3. D genes are given only for firm matches. The size entry is marked missing in some rows and otherwise reads once, few, many or a size class.

cdr3_nt: TGTGCCAGCAGCTTGGTAGGGGCAGATACGCAGTATTTT; cdr3_aa: CASSLVGADTQYF; clone_size: NA; d_call: NA; j_call: TRBJ2-3; v_call: TRBV5-4
cdr3_nt: TGCGCCAGCAGCCAAGGAAACAGGGGGCTTGATGAAGCTTTCTTT; cdr3_aa: CASSQGNRGLDEAFF; clone_size: once; d_call: TRBD1; j_call: TRBJ1-1; v_call: TRBV4-3
cdr3_nt: TGTGCCAGCAGCTTTACGGGCCTAAGCACAGATACGCAGTATTTT; cdr3_aa: CASSFTGLSTDTQYF; clone_size: NA; d_call: NA; j_call: TRBJ2-3; v_call: TRBV11-2
cdr3_nt: TGTGCCAGCAGTTCCCCCGGATTGCCCCAGCATTTT; cdr3_aa: CASSSPGLPQHF; clone_size: few; d_call: NA; j_call: TRBJ1-5; v_call: TRBV6-5
cdr3_nt: TGTGCCAGCAGCTTAGCGGGGACTAGCGGGTTCCGAGAGCAGTTCTTC; cdr3_aa: CASSLAGTSGFREQFF; clone_size: NA; d_call: TRBD2; j_call: TRBJ2-1; v_call: TRBV7-2
cdr3_nt: TGTGCCAGCAGTTTACCTACAGGGCCGACTAATGAAAAACTGTTTTTT; cdr3_aa: CASSLPTGPTNEKLFF; clone_size: NA; d_call: NA; j_call: TRBJ1-4; v_call: TRBV28
cdr3_nt: TGTGCCTGGAATCCGGGAGAGGTATACAATGAGCAGTTCTTC; cdr3_aa: CAWNPGEVYNEQFF; clone_size: NA; d_call: NA; j_call: TRBJ2-1; v_call: TRBV30
cdr3_nt: TGTGCCAGCAGCCTGGCGGGTGTAGGGGGCTACACCTTC; cdr3_aa: CASSLAGVGGYTF; clone_size: NA; d_call: NA; j_call: TRBJ1-2; v_call: TRBV28
cdr3_nt: TGTGCCAGCAGCCCAGCCCGAGGGGTACTGTTTTTT; cdr3_aa: CASSPARGVLFF; clone_size: NA; d_call: NA; j_call: TRBJ1-4; v_call: TRBV7-8
cdr3_nt: TGTGCCAGCAGTTCTTTAGGGGATGGGAACACTGAAGCTTTCTTT; cdr3_aa: CASSSLGDGNTEAFF; clone_size: once; d_call: NA; j_call: TRBJ1-1; v_call: TRBV28
cdr3_nt: TGTGCCAGCAGCCCAGGACAGGGGGCGAGCTCCTACGAGCAGTACTTC; cdr3_aa: CASSPGQGASSYEQYF; clone_size: NA; d_call: TRBD1; j_call: TRBJ2-7; v_call: TRBV5-4
cdr3_nt: TGCGCCAGCAGCTCAGGGACGGCGGGGCAGTCACCCCTCCACTTT; cdr3_aa: CASSSGTAGQSPLHF; clone_size: NA; d_call: NA; j_call: TRBJ1-6; v_call: TRBV5-1
cdr3_nt: TGCGCCAGCAGCTTGGAGTTCCCGTACAATGAGCAGTTCTTC; cdr3_aa: CASSLEFPYNEQFF; clone_size: NA; d_call: NA; j_call: TRBJ2-1; v_call: TRBV5-1
cdr3_nt: TGCGCCAGCAGCCAAGATCCCCAGCGCCAAGAGACCCAGTACTTC; cdr3_aa: CASSQDPQRQETQYF; clone_size: NA; d_call: NA; j_call: TRBJ2-5; v_call: TRBV4-1
cdr3_nt: TGCGCCAGCAGCCACGACAGGGGGCTATACGAGCAGTACTTC; cdr3_aa: CASSHDRGLYEQYF; clone_size: NA; d_call: TRBD1; j_call: TRBJ2-7; v_call: TRBV5-1
cdr3_nt: TGCGCCAGCAGCTTGAGCGGGGCTGTAAATGAAAAACTGTTTTTT; cdr3_aa: CASSLSGAVNEKLFF; clone_size: NA; d_call: NA; j_call: TRBJ1-4; v_call: TRBV5-1